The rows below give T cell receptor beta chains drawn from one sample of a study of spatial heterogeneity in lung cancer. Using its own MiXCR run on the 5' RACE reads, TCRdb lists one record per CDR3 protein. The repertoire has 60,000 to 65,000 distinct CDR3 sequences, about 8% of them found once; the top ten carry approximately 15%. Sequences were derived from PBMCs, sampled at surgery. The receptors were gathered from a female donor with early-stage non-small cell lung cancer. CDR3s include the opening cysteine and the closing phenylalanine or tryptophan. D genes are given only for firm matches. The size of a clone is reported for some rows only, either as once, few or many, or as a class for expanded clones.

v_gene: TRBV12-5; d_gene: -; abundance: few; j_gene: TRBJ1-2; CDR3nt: TGTGCTAGTGGTTTGGAGGCCGTCTATGGCTACACCTTC; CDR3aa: CASGLEAVYGYTF
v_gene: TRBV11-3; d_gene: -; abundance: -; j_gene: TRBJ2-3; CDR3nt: TGTGCCAGCAGCTTAGGCAGAATCCCGGACACAGATACGCAGTATTTT; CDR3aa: CASSLGRIPDTDTQYF
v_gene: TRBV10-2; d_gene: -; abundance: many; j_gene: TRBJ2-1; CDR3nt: TGCGCCATAATTAGCGGAAGCTCCTACAATGAGCAGTTCTTC; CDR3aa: CAIISGSSYNEQFF
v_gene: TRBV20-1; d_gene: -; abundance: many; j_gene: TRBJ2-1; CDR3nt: TGCAGTGCCCTACTGAGTGAGCAGTTCTTC; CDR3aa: CSALLSEQFF
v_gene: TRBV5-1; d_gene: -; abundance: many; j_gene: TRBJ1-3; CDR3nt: TGCGCCAGCAGCGTCCGGGCCGGAGGAAACACCATATATTTT; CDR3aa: CASSVRAGGNTIYF
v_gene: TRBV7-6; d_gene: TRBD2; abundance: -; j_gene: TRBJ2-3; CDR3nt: TGTGCCAGCAGCTTAGATAGCGGGAGCTTGTCAGATACGCAGTATTTT; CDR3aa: CASSLDSGSLSDTQYF
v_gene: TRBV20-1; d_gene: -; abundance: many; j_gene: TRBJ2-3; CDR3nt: TGCAGTGCTAGTAAAACGAGCACAGATACGCAGTATTTT; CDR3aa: CSASKTSTDTQYF
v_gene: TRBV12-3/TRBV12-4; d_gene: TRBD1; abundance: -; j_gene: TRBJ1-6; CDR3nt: TGTGCCAGCAGTTTGGAAGGGGGCAGGAATTCACCCCTCCACTTT; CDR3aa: CASSLEGGRNSPLHF
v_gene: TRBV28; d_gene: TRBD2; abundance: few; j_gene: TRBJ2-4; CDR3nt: TGTGCCAGCAGTAAACTAGCGGGGGGGCTAGCCAAAAACATTCAGTACTTC; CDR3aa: CASSKLAGGLAKNIQYF
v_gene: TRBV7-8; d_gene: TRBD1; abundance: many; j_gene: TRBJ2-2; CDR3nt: TGTGCCAGCAGCGCGGACAGGGGACTAAACACCGGGGAGCTGTTTTTT; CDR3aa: CASSADRGLNTGELFF
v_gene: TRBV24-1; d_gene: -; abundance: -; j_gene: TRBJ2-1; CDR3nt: TGTGCCACCAGTACACAGCGGGTGGGGCCAGGCAATGAGCAGTTCTTC; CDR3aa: CATSTQRVGPGNEQFF
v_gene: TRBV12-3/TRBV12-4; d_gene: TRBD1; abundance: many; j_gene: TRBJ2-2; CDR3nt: TGTGCCAGCTGTCGGGCAGGGGGAAGGACCGGGGAGCTGTTTTTT; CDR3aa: CASCRAGGRTGELFF
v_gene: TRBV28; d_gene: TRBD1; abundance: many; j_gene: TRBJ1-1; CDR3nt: TGTGCCAGCAGACTTCAGGGGGCGCGGAGGAGTGAAGCTTTCTTT; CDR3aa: CASRLQGARRSEAFF
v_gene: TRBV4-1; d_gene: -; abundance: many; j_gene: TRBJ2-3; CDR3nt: TGCGCCAGCAGCCAAGCTCCTGCGGGGCGGTCAGATACGCAGTATTTT; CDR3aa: CASSQAPAGRSDTQYF
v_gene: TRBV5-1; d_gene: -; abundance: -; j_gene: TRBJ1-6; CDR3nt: TGCGCCAGCAGCTACGACACCTCACCCCTCCACTTT; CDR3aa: CASSYDTSPLHF
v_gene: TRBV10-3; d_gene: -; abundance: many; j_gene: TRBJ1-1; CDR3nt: TGTGCCATCAGTGAGTCGGGAGGGATGAACACTGAAGCTTTCTTT; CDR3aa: CAISESGGMNTEAFF